This record covers a single T cell receptor beta chain. A much larger clone is a single base away; this may be a read error. This sample is part of a study of cytomegalovirus exposure and HLA in healthy donors. Across the whole study: A preliminary data release comprised around 90 million unique TCRs obtained from HLA-typed donors.

PCR involved 60 Vbeta and 13 Jbeta primers. Source study methods: An analysis performed later counted around 80 million unique TCR beta chains (roughly 10 million of them shared). The protocol was immunoSEQ multiplex PCR, while the TCRdb copy is restricted to in-frame clones and leaves out a portion. The DNA gave D and trimming, while V, J and clone size come from that table. The table records about 110,000 clones, less than 85% of them present only once. CDR3 length: 13 amino acids. Germline assignment: CDR1 SGHNT and CDR2 YYREEE (reference sequence). V dropped 4 bases and J dropped 2 bases, with 10 bases sitting between them.

This sequence was found in a man between 18 and 35 years old in good health and CMV-seronegative. Material: PBMCs. The chain recombines TRBV5-4 with TRBJ2-7, with D maybe TRBD1 (6 bases). CDR3: CASSDWTAYEQYF. In DNA, the CDR3 is TGTGCCAGCAGCGATTGGACAGCCTACGAGCAGTACTTC.